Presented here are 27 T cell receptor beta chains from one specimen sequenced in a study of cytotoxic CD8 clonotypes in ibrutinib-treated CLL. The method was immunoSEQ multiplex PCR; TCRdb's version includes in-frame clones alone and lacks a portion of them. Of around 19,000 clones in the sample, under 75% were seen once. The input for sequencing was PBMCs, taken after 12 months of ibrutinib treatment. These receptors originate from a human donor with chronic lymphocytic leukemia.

As DNA, the CDR3 is TGTGCCAGTAGTCCGGAAGCTAGGACATCTAGCAATCAGCCCCAGCATTTT. Translated, it gives CASSPEARTSSNQPQHF. V gene TRBV19 combines with J gene TRBJ1-5, with a tentative D call TRBD1 (5 bases). The CDR3 contains 17 residues. V was trimmed by 5 bases and J by 0 bases, leaving 17 bases between them. CDR1 is LNHDA and CDR2 is SQIVND in the germline V gene (reference sequence).

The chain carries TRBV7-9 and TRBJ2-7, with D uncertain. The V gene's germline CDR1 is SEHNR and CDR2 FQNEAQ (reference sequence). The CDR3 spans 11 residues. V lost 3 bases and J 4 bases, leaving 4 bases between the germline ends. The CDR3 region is CASSFTYEQYF. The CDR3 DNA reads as TGTGCCAGCAGCTTTACTTACGAGCAGTACTTC.

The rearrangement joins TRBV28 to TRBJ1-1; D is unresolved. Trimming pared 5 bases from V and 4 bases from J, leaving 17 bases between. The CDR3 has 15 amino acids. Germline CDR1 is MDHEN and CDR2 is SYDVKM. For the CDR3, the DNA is TGTGCCAGCAGTCCGGTGACGAATTTACGCACTGAAGCTTTCTTT. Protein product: CASSPVTNLRTEAFF. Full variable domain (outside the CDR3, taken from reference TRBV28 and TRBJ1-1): DVKVTQSSRYLVKRTGEKVFLECVQDMDHENMFWYRQDPGLGLRLIYFSYDVKMKEKGDIPEGYSVSREKKERFSLILESASTNQTSMYLCASSPVTNLRTEAFFGQGTRLTVV.

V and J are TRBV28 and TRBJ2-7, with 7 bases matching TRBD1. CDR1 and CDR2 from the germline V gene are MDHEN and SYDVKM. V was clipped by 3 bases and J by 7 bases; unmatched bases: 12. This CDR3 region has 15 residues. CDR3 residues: CASSFERGLMEEQYF. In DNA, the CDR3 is TGTGCCAGCAGTTTCGAGAGGGGGCTTATGGAGGAGCAGTACTTC.

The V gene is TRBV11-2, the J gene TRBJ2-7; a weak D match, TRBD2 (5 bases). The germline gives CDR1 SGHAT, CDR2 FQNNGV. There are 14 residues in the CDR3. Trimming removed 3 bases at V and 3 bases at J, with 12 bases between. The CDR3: CASSFGAAYYEQYF. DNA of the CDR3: TGTGCCAGCAGCTTCGGAGCGGCCTACTACGAGCAGTACTTC.

The CDR3 reads CASSRQGGTREQYF. The CDR3 DNA reads TGTGCCAGCAGCCGACAGGGTGGGACTCGCGAGCAGTACTTC. The V and J genes are TRBV11-1 and TRBJ2-7; D is perhaps TRBD1 (7 bases). The CDR3 extends over 14 amino acids. Per the germline V gene, CDR1 is SGHAT and CDR2 is FQDESV (reference sequence). V lost 5 bases and J 6 bases, leaving 17 bases between the germline ends. Together with reference TRBV11-1 and TRBJ2-7, the CDR3 gives the full variable domain: EAEVAQSPRYKITEKSQAVAFWCDPISGHATLYWYRQILGQGPELLVQFQDESVVDDSQLPKDRFSAERLKGVDSTLKIQPAELGDSAMYLCASSRQGGTREQYFGPGTRLTVT.

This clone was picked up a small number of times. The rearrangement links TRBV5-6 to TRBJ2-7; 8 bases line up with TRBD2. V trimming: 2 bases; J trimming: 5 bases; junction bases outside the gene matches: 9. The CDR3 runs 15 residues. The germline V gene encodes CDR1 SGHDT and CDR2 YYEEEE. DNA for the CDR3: TGTGCCAGCAGCTTTTGGGCCGGTAGCGGGGACGAGCAGTACTTC. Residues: CASSFWAGSGDEQYF.

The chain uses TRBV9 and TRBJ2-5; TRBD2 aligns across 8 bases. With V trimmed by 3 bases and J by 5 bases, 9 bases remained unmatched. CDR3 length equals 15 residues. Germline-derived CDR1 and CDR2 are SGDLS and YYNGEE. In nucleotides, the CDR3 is TGTGCCAGCAGCGGAAGAGCGGGAGAGCGTGAGACCCAGTACTTC. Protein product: CASSGRAGERETQYF.

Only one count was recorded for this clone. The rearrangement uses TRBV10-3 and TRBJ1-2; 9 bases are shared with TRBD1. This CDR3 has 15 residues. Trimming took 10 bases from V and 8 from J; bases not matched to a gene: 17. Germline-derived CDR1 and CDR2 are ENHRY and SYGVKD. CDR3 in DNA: TGTGCCACGGGAGCCTCGGACAGGGGATTCTACGGCTACACCTTC. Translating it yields CATGASDRGFYGYTF.

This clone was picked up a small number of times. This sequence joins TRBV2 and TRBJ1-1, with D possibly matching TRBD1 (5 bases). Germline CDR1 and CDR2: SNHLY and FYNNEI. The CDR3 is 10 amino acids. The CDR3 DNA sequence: TGTGTCGACAGGAACACTGAAGCTTTCTTT. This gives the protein CVDRNTEAFF.

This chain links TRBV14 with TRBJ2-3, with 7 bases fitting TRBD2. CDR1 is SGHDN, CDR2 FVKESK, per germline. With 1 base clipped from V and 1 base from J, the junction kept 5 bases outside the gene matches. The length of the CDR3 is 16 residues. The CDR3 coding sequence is TGTGCCAGCAGCCAAGGGGGTCTAGCGGGCACAGATACGCAGTATTTT. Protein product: CASSQGGLAGTDTQYF.

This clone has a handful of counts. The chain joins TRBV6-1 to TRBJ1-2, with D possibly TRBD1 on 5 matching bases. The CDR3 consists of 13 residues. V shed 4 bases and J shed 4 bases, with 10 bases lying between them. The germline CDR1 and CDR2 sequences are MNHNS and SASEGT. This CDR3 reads CASSASQGYGYTF. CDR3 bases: TGTGCCAGCAGTGCGTCTCAGGGCTATGGCTACACCTTC.

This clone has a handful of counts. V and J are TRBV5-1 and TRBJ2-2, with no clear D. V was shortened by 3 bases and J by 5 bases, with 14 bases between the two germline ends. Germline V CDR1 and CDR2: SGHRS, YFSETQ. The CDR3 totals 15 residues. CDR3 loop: CASSSQGFGTGELFF. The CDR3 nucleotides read TGCGCCAGCAGCTCCCAAGGGTTTGGTACCGGGGAGCTGTTTTTT.

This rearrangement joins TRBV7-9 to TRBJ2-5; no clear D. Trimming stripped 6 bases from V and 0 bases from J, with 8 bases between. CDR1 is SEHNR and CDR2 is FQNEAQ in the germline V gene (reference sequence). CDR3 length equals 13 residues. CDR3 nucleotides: TGTGCCAGCAGTTCTGATAACCAAGAGACCCAGTACTTC. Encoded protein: CASSSDNQETQYF.

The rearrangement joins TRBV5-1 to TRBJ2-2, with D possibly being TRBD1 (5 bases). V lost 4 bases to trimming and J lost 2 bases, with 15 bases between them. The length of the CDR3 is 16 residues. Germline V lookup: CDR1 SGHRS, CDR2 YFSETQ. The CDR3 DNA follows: TGCGCCAGCAGCCCTCAAGGGGCAGACAACACCGGGGAGCTGTTTTTT. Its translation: CASSPQGADNTGELFF.

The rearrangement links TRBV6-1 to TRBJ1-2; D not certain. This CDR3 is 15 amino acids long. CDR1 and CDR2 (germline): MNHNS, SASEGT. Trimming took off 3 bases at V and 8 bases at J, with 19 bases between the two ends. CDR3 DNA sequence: TGTGCCAGCAGTGAGCCGGGAAGGACCCTTGGGGGCTACACCTTC. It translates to CASSEPGRTLGGYTF.

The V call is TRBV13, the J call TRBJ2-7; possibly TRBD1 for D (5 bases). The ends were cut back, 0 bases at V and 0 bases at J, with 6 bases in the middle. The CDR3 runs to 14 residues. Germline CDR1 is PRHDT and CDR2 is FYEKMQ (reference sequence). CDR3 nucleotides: TGTGCCAGCAGCTTAGGCAGGGACTCCTACGAGCAGTACTTC. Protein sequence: CASSLGRDSYEQYF. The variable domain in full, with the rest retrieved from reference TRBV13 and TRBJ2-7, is AAGVIQSPRHLIKEKRETATLKCYPIPRHDTVYWYQQGPGQDPQFLISFYEKMQSDKGSIPDRFSAQQFSDYHSELNMSSLELGDSALYFCASSLGRDSYEQYFGPGTRLTVT.

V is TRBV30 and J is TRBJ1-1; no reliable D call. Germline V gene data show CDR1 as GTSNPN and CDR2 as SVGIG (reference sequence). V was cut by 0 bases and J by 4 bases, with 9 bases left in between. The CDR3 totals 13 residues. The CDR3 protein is CAWSVHSGTEAFF. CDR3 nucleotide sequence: TGTGCCTGGAGTGTCCACAGCGGCACTGAAGCTTTCTTT.

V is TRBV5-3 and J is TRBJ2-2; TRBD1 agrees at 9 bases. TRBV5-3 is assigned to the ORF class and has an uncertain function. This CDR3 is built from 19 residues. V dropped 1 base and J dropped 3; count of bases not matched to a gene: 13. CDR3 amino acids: CARSLLGQGPREDTGELFF. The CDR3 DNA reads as TGTGCCAGAAGCTTGCTAGGACAGGGGCCCCGAGAGGACACCGGGGAGCTGTTTTTT.

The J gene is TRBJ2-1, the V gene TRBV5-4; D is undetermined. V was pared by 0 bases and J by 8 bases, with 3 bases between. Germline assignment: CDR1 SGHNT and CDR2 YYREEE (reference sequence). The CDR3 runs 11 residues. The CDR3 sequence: CASSLEYEQFF. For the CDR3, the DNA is TGTGCCAGCAGCTTGGAATATGAGCAGTTCTTC.

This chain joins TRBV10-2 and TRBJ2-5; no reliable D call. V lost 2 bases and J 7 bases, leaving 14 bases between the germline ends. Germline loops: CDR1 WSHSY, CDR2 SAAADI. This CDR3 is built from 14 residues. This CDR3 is CASSEAGPLGTQYF. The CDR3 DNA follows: TGCGCCAGCAGTGAGGCTGGACCCTTGGGGACCCAGTACTTC.

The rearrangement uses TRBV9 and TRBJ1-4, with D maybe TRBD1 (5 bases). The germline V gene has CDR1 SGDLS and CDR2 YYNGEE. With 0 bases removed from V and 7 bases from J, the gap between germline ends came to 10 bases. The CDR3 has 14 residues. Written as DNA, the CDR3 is TGTGCCAGCAGCGTAGGAGGGGTGGGTGAAAAACTGTTTTTT. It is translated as CASSVGGVGEKLFF.

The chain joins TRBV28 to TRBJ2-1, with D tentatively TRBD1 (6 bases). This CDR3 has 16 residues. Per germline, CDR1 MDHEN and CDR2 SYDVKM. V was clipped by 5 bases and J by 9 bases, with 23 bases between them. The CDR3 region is CASSGPGQGTHGEQFF. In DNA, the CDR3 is TGTGCCAGCAGTGGCCCGGGACAAGGAACTCATGGTGAGCAGTTCTTC.

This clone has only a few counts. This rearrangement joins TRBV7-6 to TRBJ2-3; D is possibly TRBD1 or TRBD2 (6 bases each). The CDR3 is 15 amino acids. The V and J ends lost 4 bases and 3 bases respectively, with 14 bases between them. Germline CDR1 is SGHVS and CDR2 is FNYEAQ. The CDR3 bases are TGTGCCAGCAGCTACGCGGCGGGACAAACAGATACGCAGTATTTT. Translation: CASSYAAGQTDTQYF.

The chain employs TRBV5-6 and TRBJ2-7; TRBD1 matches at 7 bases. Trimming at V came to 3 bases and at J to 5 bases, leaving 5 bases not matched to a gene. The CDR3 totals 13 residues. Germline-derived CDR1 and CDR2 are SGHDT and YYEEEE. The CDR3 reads CASSYDRVHEQYF. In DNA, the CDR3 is TGTGCCAGCAGCTACGACAGGGTCCACGAGCAGTACTTC.

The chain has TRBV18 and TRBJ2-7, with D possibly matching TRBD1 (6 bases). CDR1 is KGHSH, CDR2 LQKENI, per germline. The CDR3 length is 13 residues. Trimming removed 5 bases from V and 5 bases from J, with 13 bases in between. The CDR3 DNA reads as TGTGCCAGCTCAACAAACAGGGCTGACGAGCAGTACTTC. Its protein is CASSTNRADEQYF.

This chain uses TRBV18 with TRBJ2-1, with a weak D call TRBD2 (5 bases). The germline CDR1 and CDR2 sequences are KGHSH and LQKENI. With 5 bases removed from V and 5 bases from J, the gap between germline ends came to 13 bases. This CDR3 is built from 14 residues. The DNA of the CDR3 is TGTGCCAGCTCAGACGGACTGTCAAACAATGAGCAGTTCTTC. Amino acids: CASSDGLSNNEQFF.